This paragraph covers one TCR beta chain sequence. Deletions cut 3 bases from V and 0 bases from J, with 12 bases between. There are 16 residues in the CDR3. Germline CDR1 reads MNHEY; CDR2 reads SVGEGT. The record originates from a study of blood T cell repertoires in COVID-19. Study in general: Samples of COVID-19 (acute and convalescent) were obtained from the United States, Italy and Spain.

Data came from immunoSEQ multiplex PCR; TCRdb stores just in-frame clones and leaves some out. The data hold hundreds of thousands of clones, with about 85% observed a single time. The sequenced sample consisted of peripheral blood. This rearrangement joins TRBV6-2 or TRBV6-3 to TRBJ1-5, with D perhaps matching TRBD1 (6 bases). This TCR was sampled from a man between 35 and 55 years old with acute or convalescent COVID-19. The CDR3 bases are TGTGCCAGCAGTTATACGGCAGGGGCTAGCAATCAGCCCCAGCATTTT. Translating it yields CASSYTAGASNQPQHF.